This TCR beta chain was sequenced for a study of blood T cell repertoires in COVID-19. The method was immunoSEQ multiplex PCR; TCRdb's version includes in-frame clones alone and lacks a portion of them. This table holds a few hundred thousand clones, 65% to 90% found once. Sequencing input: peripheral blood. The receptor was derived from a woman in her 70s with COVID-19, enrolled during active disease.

The CDR3: CASSRTGTDQETQYF. In nucleotides, the CDR3 is TGCGCCAGCAGCAGAACCGGGACAGACCAAGAGACCCAGTACTTC. The chain is built from TRBV5-1 and TRBJ2-5; 7 bases match TRBD1. This CDR3 spans 15 amino acids. Trimming at V came to 4 bases and at J to 0 bases, leaving 6 bases not matched to a gene. Looked up from germline, CDR1 is SGHRS and CDR2 is YFSETQ. Combining the CDR3 with reference TRBV5-1 and TRBJ2-5 gives the whole variable domain KAGVTQTPRYLIKTRGQQVTLSCSPISGHRSVSWYQQTPGQGLQFLFEYFSETQRNKGNFPGRFSGRQFSNSRSEMNVSTLELGDSALYLCASSRTGTDQETQYFGPGTRLLVL.